Listed below are T cell receptor beta chains from one sample, sequenced in a study of T cell repertoires in cytomegalovirus infection. No antigen has been assigned to these receptors. TCRdb analysed the reads with MiXCR anew, one entry per CDR3 protein. Of about 770,000 distinct CDR3 sequences listed, 25% to 30% are singletons. The specimen comprised cultured CD8+ T cells from PBMCs, sampled from culture after CMV antigen stimulation. The receptors stem from a human donor in good health (CMV status not recorded). Some clones in this sample may be carry-over from other donors' samples. Both conserved end residues are part of each CDR3. D genes are given only for firm matches. Size is stated for part of the rows, as once, few or many counts, or as a class when the clone is expanded.

v_call	d_call	j_call	clone_size	cdr3_nt	cdr3_aa
TRBV6-6	.	TRBJ2-3	.	TGTGCCAGCACCTCTATCGCAAGACAGGACACAGATACGCAGTATTTT	CASTSIARQDTDTQYF
TRBV5-6	.	TRBJ1-5	once	TGTGCCAGCAGCTTGAAGAGGCTGGGGCCCCAGCATTTT	CASSLKRLGPQHF
TRBV4-1	.	TRBJ2-3	few	TGCGCCAGCAGCCATGGCCTTACAGATACGCAGTATTTT	CASSHGLTDTQYF
TRBV7-8	.	TRBJ2-5	many	TGTGCCAGCAGCTCCGGGGAGGTTAGAGAGACCCAGTACTTC	CASSSGEVRETQYF
TRBV6-5	.	TRBJ2-5	once	TGTGCCAGCACCTTTGCTACGGATTCCGAGACCCAGTACTTC	CASTFATDSETQYF
TRBV11-2	.	TRBJ1-1	.	TGTGCCAGCAGCTTAGAAGGAATAAACACTGAAGCTTTCTTT	CASSLEGINTEAFF
TRBV7-2	.	TRBJ2-1	many	TGTGCCAGCAGCTTTCAACAGTACAATGAGCAGTTCTTC	CASSFQQYNEQFF
TRBV7-9	.	TRBJ2-5	few	TGTGCCAGCAGCTTAGGGAGCAGATACATCCAAGAGACCCAGTACTTC	CASSLGSRYIQETQYF
TRBV15	TRBD1	TRBJ2-3	few	TGTGCCACCAGCAGAGAAGGGACAGGGTACACAGATACGCAGTATTTT	CATSREGTGYTDTQYF
TRBV6-6	.	TRBJ1-1	.	TGTGCCAGCAGTTACTCGATGTCCCTGAACACTGAAGCTTTCTTT	CASSYSMSLNTEAFF
TRBV7-2	TRBD1	TRBJ1-6	many	TGTGCCAGCAGCTTACTTGAGGGGGCATCCTATAATTCACCCCTCCACTTT	CASSLLEGASYNSPLHF
TRBV7-6	.	TRBJ1-6	few	TGTGCCAGCAGCTCGACAGGCTCCTATAATTCACCCCTCCACTTT	CASSSTGSYNSPLHF
TRBV19	TRBD1	TRBJ1-1	few	TGTGCCAGTAGTATGTCACAGGGGGAAACTGAAGCTTTCTTT	CASSMSQGETEAFF
TRBV20-1	TRBD2	TRBJ2-7	few	TGCAGTGCTACCGGCGGGGGGAGCTCCTACGAGCAGTACTTC	CSATGGGSSYEQYF
TRBV7-6	.	TRBJ1-1	.	TGTGCCAGCAGCTTAGGTCCTGATGGCACTGAAGCTTTCTTT	CASSLGPDGTEAFF
TRBV6-5	.	TRBJ2-2	.	TGTGCCAGCAATCGGGGGGCGTCCGGGGAGCTGTTTTTT	CASNRGASGELFF
TRBV4-1	TRBD2	TRBJ2-4	.	TGCGCCAGCAGCCAAGCCCTACTAGCGGGGGGAGCCAAAAACATTCAGTACTTC	CASSQALLAGGAKNIQYF
TRBV6-5	TRBD2	TRBJ2-7	few	TGTGCCAGCAGTTACCCTGAGCGGGGCCTATCCTACGAGCAGTACTTC	CASSYPERGLSYEQYF
TRBV28	.	TRBJ1-4	few	TGTGCCAGCAGTTCGCGGACAACTAATGAAAAACTGTTTTTT	CASSSRTTNEKLFF
TRBV29-1	.	TRBJ1-5	.	TGCAGCAGGCCCTGGGTGCCCCAGCATTTT	CSRPWVPQHF
TRBV6-6	TRBD1	TRBJ1-1	.	TGTGCCAGCAGTGTATACAGGGGGCGGGCCACTGAAGCTTTCTTT	CASSVYRGRATEAFF
TRBV6-2/TRBV6-3	.	TRBJ1-1	few	TGTGCCAGCGCCTCGGACAGCCAAGAAGCGGAAGCTTTCTTT	CASASDSQEAEAFF
TRBV11-3	.	TRBJ2-3	.	TGTGCCAGCAGCTCCTCAAGGTCCTTAACTAGCACAGATACGCAGTATTTT	CASSSSRSLTSTDTQYF
TRBV7-9	.	TRBJ1-4	few	TGTGCCAGCAGCTATACTTACGCAGGGCCTGAAAAACTGTTTTTT	CASSYTYAGPEKLFF
TRBV20-1	TRBD1	TRBJ1-2	.	TGCAGTGCCCCCCCGGGACAGGGTTCATATGGCTACACCTTC	CSAPPGQGSYGYTF
TRBV7-9	.	TRBJ2-3	once	TGTGCCAGCAACCGTTTTTCACCGACTAGCACAGATACGCAGTATTTT	CASNRFSPTSTDTQYF
TRBV7-4	.	TRBJ1-4	.	TGTGCCAGCAGCCCTCTTGTCTTGAATGAAAAACTGTTTTTT	CASSPLVLNEKLFF
TRBV7-8	.	TRBJ1-1	many	TGTGCCAGCAGCTTAGATTATGGCACTGAAGCTTTCTTT	CASSLDYGTEAFF
TRBV7-9	TRBD1	TRBJ1-2	.	TGTGCCAGCAGCCTGACAGGGAGCAACTATGGCTACACCTTC	CASSLTGSNYGYTF
TRBV24-1	TRBD1	TRBJ2-3	few	TGTGCCACCAGTGATTTCGGTTACACAGGGGACCTGGGCACAGATACGCAGTATTTT	CATSDFGYTGDLGTDTQYF
TRBV5-8	.	TRBJ1-1	.	TGTGCCAGCAGCTTGGCCTCGGAAAAAGCTTTCTTT	CASSLASEKAFF
TRBV7-9	TRBD1	TRBJ2-7	few	TGTGCCAGCACCAGGGGGCGAATTGAGCAGTACTTC	CASTRGRIEQYF